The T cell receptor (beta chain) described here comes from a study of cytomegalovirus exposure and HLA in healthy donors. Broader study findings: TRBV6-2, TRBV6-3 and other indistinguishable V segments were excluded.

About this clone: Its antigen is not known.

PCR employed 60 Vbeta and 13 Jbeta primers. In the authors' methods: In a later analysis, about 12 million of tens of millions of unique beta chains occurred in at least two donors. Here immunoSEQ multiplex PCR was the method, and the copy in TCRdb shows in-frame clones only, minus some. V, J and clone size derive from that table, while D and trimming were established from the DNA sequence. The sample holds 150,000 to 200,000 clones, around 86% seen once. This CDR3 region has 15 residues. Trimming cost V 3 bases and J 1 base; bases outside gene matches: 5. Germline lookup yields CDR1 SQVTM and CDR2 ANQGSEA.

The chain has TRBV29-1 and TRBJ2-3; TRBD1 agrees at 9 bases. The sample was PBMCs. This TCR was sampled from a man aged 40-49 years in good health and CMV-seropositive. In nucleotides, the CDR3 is TGCAGCGTTGACGGGGACAGGGTGGGCACAGATACGCAGTATTTT. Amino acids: CSVDGDRVGTDTQYF.